This is a list of T cell receptor beta chains from one sample in a study of cytomegalovirus exposure and HLA in healthy donors. The table came from immunoSEQ multiplex PCR; TCRdb's copy has only in-frame clones and leaves some out. The repertoire holds around 170,000 clones, about 82% seen once, with 1.5% to 2% in the top ten. The sample consisted of PBMCs. Every receptor here comes from a man between 18 and 29 years old in good health and CMV-seronegative. Both conserved end residues are part of each CDR3. A D gene is named only where the DNA matches it firmly. The size field is filled for only some rows; it gives once, few, many or a size class.

>NA|TRBJ1-1|NA|15|TRBV19
CASSIFGQGNTEAFF
TGTGCCAGTAGTATCTTCGGGCAGGGGAACACTGAAGCTTTCTTT
>NA|TRBJ2-1|TRBD2|17|TRBV15
CATSRDRGLAGDNEQFF
TGTGCCACCAGCAGAGATAGGGGGCTAGCGGGGGACAATGAGCAGTTCTTC
>few|TRBJ2-3|NA|14|TRBV7-6
CASSPPSGSDTQYF
TGTGCCAGCAGCCCTCCCTCGGGGTCAGATACGCAGTATTTT
>NA|TRBJ1-1|TRBD1|13|TRBV29-1
CSVEGRGNPEAFF
TGCAGCGTTGAGGGCAGGGGGAACCCTGAAGCTTTCTTT
>NA|TRBJ2-3|TRBD2|18|TRBV23-1
CASSQSGLAGGPTDTQYF
TGCGCCAGCAGTCAATCAGGACTAGCGGGGGGGCCCACAGATACGCAGTATTTT
>NA|TRBJ2-1|NA|14|TRBV28
CASSLWLSGATQFF
TGTGCCAGCAGTCTTTGGTTAAGCGGCGCCACGCAGTTCTTC
>NA|TRBJ2-7|TRBD1|14|TRBV2
CASKQRQGGYEQYF
TGTGCCAGCAAGCAGAGACAGGGCGGCTACGAGCAGTACTTC
>NA|TRBJ1-4|NA|17|TRBV18
CASSPLGRLGSNEKLFF
TGTGCCAGCTCACCATTGGGCCGCCTTGGGTCTAATGAAAAACTGTTTTTT
>NA|TRBJ1-2|NA|11|TRBV7-9
CASSVVYGYTF
TGTGCCAGCAGCGTCGTCTATGGCTACACCTTC
>NA|TRBJ1-2|TRBD1|14|TRBV6-1
CASNLGRGRYGYTF
TGTGCCAGCAATCTGGGCAGGGGGCGATATGGCTACACCTTC
>NA|TRBJ1-4|NA|13|TRBV28
CASSSGLREKLFF
TGTGCCAGCAGTTCAGGGTTGAGGGAAAAACTGTTTTTT
>few|TRBJ2-7|TRBD1|15|TRBV7-8
CASSSNRGWAYEQYF
TGTGCCAGCAGCAGTAACAGGGGTTGGGCTTACGAGCAGTACTTC
>NA|TRBJ1-5|NA|16|TRBV28
CASSLGPRQRNQPQHF
TGTGCCAGCAGTTTAGGCCCTAGACAGAGGAATCAGCCCCAGCATTTT
>NA|TRBJ2-7|TRBD2|18|TRBV7-8
CASSPRGLAGSPSYEQYF
TGTGCCAGCAGCCCCCGAGGCCTAGCGGGGTCTCCTTCCTACGAGCAGTACTTC
>NA|TRBJ1-1|NA|15|TRBV19
CASSIVGARNTEAFF
TGTGCCAGTAGTATAGTCGGAGCGAGGAACACTGAAGCTTTCTTT
>NA|TRBJ1-5|NA|12|TRBV30
CAWEADNQPQHF
TGTGCCTGGGAGGCGGATAATCAGCCCCAGCATTTT
>NA|TRBJ1-1|NA|13|TRBV27
CASSLSLGAEAFF
TGTGCCAGCAGTTTATCCCTGGGAGCTGAAGCTTTCTTT
>few|TRBJ1-6|NA|12|TRBV5-1
CASRAVNSPLHF
TGCGCCAGCAGGGCCGTGAATTCACCCCTCCACTTT
>NA|TRBJ1-1|NA|19|TRBV29-1
CSVEFRVTLFRSLNTEAFF
TGCAGCGTTGAATTCCGGGTCACCCTCTTCCGTTCCTTGAACACTGAAGCTTTCTTT
>few|TRBJ1-6|TRBD1|12|TRBV19
CASSVTGEPLHF
TGTGCCAGTAGTGTGACAGGGGAACCCCTCCACTTT
>NA|TRBJ1-2|NA|12|TRBV29-1
CSAERGGGGYTF
TGCAGCGCCGAGAGGGGGGGCGGGGGCTACACCTTC
>NA|TRBJ2-1|TRBD2|17|TRBV15
CATSRDASGVMWNEQFF
TGTGCCACCAGCAGAGATGCGAGCGGGGTAATGTGGAATGAGCAGTTCTTC
>NA|TRBJ2-1|NA|13|TRBV9
CASSVAGVNEQFF
TGTGCCAGCAGCGTAGCGGGAGTAAATGAGCAGTTCTTC
>NA|TRBJ2-7|NA|14|TRBV11-3
CASSSGLKPYEQYF
TGTGCCAGCAGCTCAGGACTGAAACCCTACGAGCAGTACTTC
>few|TRBJ1-2|NA|17|TRBV4-1
CASSQDRGGGAGYGYTF
TGCGCCAGCAGCCAAGATAGGGGCGGGGGCGCTGGGTATGGCTACACCTTC
>NA|TRBJ2-2|NA|14|TRBV9
CASSVVRNTGELFF
TGTGCCAGCAGCGTAGTCAGAAACACCGGGGAGCTGTTTTTT
>NA|TRBJ1-1|NA|14|TRBV28
CASSLSQGITEAFF
TGTGCCAGCAGTTTAAGTCAGGGTATCACTGAAGCTTTCTTT
>NA|TRBJ2-3|NA|15|TRBV5-1
CASSLLGGSTDTQYF
TGCGCCAGCAGCTTGCTCGGGGGAAGCACAGATACGCAGTATTTT
>NA|TRBJ2-1|TRBD2|15|TRBV5-6
CASSAGGRAYNEQFF
TGTGCCAGCAGCGCCGGCGGGAGGGCGTACAATGAGCAGTTCTTC
>NA|TRBJ2-7|NA|13|TRBV5-4
CASSPGAEYEQYF
TGTGCCAGCAGCCCAGGGGCAGAGTACGAGCAGTACTTC
>NA|TRBJ2-5|TRBD2|17|TRBV5-1
CASSFTTGLAGGEEQYF
TGCGCCAGCAGCTTTACCACTGGACTAGCGGGGGGTGAAGAGCAGTACTTC
>NA|TRBJ1-4|NA|16|TRBV27
CASRPRGTATNEKLFF
TGTGCCAGCAGGCCCAGGGGCACTGCAACTAATGAAAAACTGTTTTTT